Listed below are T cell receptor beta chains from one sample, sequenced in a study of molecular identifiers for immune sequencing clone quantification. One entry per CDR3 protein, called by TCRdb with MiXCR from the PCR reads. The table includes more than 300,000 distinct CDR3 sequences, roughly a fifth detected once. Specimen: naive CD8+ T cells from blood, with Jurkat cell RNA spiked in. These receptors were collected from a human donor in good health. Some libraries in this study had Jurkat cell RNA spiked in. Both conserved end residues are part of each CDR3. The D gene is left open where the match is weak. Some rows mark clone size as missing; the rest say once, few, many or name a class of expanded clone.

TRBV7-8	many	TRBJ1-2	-	TGTGCCAGCAGCTTATTAGGACAGTCCGTTTATGGCTACACCTTC	CASSLLGQSVYGYTF
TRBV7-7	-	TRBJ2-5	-	TGTGCCAGCAGCTGGGGACTGAACCAAGAGACCCAGTGCTTC	CASSWGLNQETQCF
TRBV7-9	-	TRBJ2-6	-	TGTGCCAGCAGCTCCTCTTTGGGGGCCAACGTCCTGACTTTC	CASSSSLGANVLTF
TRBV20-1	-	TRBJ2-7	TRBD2	TGCAGTGCTAGAGTACTAGCGGGGACCGGCTACGAGCAGTACTTC	CSARVLAGTGYEQYF
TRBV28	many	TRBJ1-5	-	TGTGCCAGCAGTTTTCTAATGGGGGTCAGTTATCAGCCCCAGCATTTT	CASSFLMGVSYQPQHF
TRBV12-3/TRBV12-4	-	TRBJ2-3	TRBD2	TGTGCCAGCACCAATACTAGAGCGGGGAGCACAGATACGCAGTATTTT	CASTNTRAGSTDTQYF
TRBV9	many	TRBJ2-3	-	TGTGCCAGCAGCAACCCGCGGGACAGTAGCACAGATACGCAGTATTTT	CASSNPRDSSTDTQYF
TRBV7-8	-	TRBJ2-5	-	TGTGCCAGCAGCTTAGCTCTCACGGGCCGGGAGACCCAGTACTTC	CASSLALTGRETQYF
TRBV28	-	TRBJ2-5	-	TGTGCCAGCAGTTTAGGGCAGACCAACGGAGAGACCCAGTACTTC	CASSLGQTNGETQYF
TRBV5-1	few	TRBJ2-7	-	TGCGCCAGCAGCTTTGACAACTACGAGCAGTACTTC	CASSFDNYEQYF
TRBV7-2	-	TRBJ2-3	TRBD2	TGTGCCAGCAGCTTAGTCATTGGGGCGGGAGGTCTCACAGATACGCAGTATTTT	CASSLVIGAGGLTDTQYF
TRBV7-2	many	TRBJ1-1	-	TGTGCCAGCAGCGTGGATCCAATGAACACTGAAGCTTTCTTT	CASSVDPMNTEAFF
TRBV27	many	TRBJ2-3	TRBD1	TGTGCCAGCAGTTTAGACAGGGTTAATACGCAGTATTTT	CASSLDRVNTQYF
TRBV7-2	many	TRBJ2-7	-	TGTGCCAGCAGCTTCACAGGGCCCTCCTACGAGCAGTACTTC	CASSFTGPSYEQYF
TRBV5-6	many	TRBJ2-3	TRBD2	TGTGCCAGCACTTCAATTACTAGCGGGGCCTCTCAAGATACGCAGTATTTT	CASTSITSGASQDTQYF
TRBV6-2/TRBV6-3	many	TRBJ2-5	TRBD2	TGTGCCAGCAGCGCCGGGGGGGGTCAAGAGACCCAGTACTTC	CASSAGGGQETQYF
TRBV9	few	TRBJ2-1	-	TGTGCCAGCAGCGTAGCCGGGGGTCAGGGACCCGGGTCCTACAATGAGCAGTTCTTC	CASSVAGGQGPGSYNEQFF
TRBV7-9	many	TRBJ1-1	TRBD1	TGTGCCAGCAGCTTAGCACCTGGGACAGGGGTTGGCACTGAAGCTTTCTTT	CASSLAPGTGVGTEAFF
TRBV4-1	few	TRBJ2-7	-	TGCGCCAGCAGCCCTACCCAGGGGGGGGGACCCTCCTACGAGCAGTACTTC	CASSPTQGGGPSYEQYF
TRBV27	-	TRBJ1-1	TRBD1	TGTGCCAGCAGTGCGGACAGGGGTTTGGGCACTGAAGCTTTCTTT	CASSADRGLGTEAFF
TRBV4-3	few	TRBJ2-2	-	TGCGCCAGCAGCCAACTTGCTACAGGGCTGCCCGGGGAGCTGTTTTTT	CASSQLATGLPGELFF
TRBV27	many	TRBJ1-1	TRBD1	TGTGCCAGCAGTTTTTTAGGACAGGGCGATACTGAAGCTTTCTTT	CASSFLGQGDTEAFF
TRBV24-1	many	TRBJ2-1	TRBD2	TGTGCCACCAATACGGGGGGTGGTGAGCAGTTCTTC	CATNTGGGEQFF
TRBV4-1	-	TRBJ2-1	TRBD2	TGCGCCAGCAGCCGCGGAGCACTAGCGGAAAACAATGAGCGGTTCTTC	CASSRGALAENNERFF
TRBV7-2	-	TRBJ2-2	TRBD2	TGTGCCAGCAGCTCATTGCTAGCGGGGGACCCTATAGCTAACACCGGGGAGCTGTTTTTT	CASSSLLAGDPIANTGELFF
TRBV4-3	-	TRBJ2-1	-	TGCGCCAGCAGCCAAGATGCTGGTGCAGGGGCCTACAATGAGCAGTTCTTC	CASSQDAGAGAYNEQFF